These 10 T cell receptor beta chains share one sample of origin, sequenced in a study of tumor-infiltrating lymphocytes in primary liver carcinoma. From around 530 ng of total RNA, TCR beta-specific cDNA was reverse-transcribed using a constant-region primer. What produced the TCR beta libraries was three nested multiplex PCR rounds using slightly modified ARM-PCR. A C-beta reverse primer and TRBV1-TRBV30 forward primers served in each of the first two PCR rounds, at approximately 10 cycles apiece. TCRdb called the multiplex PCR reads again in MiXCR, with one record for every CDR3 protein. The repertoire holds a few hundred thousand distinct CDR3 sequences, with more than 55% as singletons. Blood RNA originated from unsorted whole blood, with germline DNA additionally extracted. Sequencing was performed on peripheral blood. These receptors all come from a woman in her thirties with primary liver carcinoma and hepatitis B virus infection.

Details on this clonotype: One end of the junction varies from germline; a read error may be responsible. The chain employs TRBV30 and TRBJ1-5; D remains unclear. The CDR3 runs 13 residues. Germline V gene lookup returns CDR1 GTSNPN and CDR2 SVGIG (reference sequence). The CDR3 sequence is CAWSWDSSQPQHF. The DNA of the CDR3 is TGTGCCTGGAGTTGGGATAGCAGTCAGCCCCAGCATTTT.

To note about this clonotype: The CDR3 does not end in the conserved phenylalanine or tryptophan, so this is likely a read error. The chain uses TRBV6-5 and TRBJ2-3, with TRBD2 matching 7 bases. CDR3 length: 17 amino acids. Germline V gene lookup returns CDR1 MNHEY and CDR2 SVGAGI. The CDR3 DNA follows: TGTGCCAACAGTTACCGCCCACTAGCGTTAAGCACAGATACGCAGTATCTT. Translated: CANSYRPLALSTDTQYL.

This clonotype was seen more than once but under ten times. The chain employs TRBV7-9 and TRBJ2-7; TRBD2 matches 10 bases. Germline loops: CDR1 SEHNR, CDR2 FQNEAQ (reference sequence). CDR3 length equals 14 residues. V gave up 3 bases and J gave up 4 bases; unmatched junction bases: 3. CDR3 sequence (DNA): TGTGCCAGCAGCTTGGGACTAGCGCCTTACGAGCAGTACTTC. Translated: CASSLGLAPYEQYF.

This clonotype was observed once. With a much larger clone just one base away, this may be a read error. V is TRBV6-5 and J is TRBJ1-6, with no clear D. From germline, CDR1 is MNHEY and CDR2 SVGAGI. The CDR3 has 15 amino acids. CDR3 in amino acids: CASSYGTRMNSSLHF. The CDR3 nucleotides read TGTGCCAGCAGTTACGGAACCAGAATGAATTCATCCCTCCACTTT.

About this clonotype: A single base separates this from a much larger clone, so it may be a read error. CDR3 protein: CSVSRGNTEAFF. The CDR3 DNA sequence: TGCAGCGTATCTCGGGGGAACACTGAAGCTTTCTTT. V is TRBV29-1 and J is TRBJ1-1, with D unclear. Trimming shortened V by 6 bases and J by 1 base, and 9 bases separated the two germline ends. This CDR3 has 12 residues. Germline assignment: CDR1 SQVTM and CDR2 ANQGSEA.

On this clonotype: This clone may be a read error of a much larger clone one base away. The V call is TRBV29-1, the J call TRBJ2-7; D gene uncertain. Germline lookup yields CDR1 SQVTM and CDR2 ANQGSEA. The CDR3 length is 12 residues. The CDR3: CSVETDSYGQYF. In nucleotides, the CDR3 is TGCAGCGTTGAAACAGACTCCTACGGGCAGTACTTC.

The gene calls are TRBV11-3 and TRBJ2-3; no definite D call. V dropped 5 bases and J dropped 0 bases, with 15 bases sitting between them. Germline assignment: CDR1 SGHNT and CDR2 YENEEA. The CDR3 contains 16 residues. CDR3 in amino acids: CASSAQFSLSTDTQYF. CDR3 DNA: TGTGCCAGCAGCGCACAGTTTTCGCTTAGCACAGATACGCAGTATTTT.

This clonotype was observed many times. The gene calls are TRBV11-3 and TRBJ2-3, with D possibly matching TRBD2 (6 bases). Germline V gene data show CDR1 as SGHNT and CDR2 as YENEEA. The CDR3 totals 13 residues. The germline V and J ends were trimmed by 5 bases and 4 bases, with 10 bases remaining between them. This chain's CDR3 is CASSLDYSDTQYF. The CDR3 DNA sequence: TGTGCCAGCAGCCTGGACTATTCAGATACGCAGTATTTT.

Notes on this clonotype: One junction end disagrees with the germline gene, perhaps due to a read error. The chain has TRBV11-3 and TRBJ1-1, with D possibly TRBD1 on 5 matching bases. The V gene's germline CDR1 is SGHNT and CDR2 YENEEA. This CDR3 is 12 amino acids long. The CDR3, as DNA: TGTGCCAGCAGCTTAGTTCGAAGGGGAGCTGTCTTT. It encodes CASSLVRRGAVF.

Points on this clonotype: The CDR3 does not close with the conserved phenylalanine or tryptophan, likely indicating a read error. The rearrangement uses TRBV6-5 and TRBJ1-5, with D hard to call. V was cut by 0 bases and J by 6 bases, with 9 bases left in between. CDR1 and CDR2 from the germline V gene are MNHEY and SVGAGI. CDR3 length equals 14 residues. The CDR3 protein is CASSYSQGGQPQHS. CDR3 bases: TGTGCCAGCAGTTACTCCCAAGGTGGTCAGCCCCAGCATTCT.